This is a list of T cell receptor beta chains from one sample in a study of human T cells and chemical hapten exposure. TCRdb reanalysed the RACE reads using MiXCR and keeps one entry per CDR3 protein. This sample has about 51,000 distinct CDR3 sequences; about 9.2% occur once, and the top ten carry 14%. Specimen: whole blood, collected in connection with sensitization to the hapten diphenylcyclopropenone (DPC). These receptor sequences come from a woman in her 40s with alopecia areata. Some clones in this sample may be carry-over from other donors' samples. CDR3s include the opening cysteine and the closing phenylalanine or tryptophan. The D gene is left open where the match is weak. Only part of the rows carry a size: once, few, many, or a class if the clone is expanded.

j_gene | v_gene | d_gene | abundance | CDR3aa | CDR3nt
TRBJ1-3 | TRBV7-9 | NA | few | CASSFEGSYSGNTIYF | TGTGCCAGCAGTTTTGAAGGGTCTTACTCTGGAAACACCATATATTTT
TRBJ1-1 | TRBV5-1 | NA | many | CASSLERGLNTEAFF | TGCGCCAGCAGCTTGGAGCGAGGGCTGAACACTGAAGCTTTCTTT
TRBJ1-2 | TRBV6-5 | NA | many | CASSYQGRPGYTF | TGTGCCAGCAGTTACCAGGGCAGACCTGGCTACACCTTC
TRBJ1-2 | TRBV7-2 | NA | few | CASSPGTKDGYTF | TGTGCCAGCAGCCCCGGGACAAAGGACGGCTACACCTTC
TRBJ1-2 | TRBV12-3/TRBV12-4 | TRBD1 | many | CASKRDSINDGYTF | TGTGCCAGCAAGAGGGACAGTATTAATGATGGCTACACCTTC
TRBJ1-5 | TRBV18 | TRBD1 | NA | CATSDRGNNQPQHF | TGTGCCACTTCGGACAGGGGAAACAATCAGCCCCAGCATTTT
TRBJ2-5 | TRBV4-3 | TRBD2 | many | CASSPSAAGGIETQYF | TGCGCCAGCAGCCCCTCAGCAGCGGGGGGTATTGAGACCCAGTACTTC
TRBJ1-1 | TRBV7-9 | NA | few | CASKQGNTEAFF | TGTGCCAGCAAACAGGGGAACACTGAAGCTTTCTTT
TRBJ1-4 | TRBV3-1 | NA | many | CASSSVREKLFF | TGTGCCAGCAGCTCGGTGCGAGAAAAACTGTTTTTT
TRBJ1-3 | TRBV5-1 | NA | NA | CASSLDGSSGNTIYF | TGCGCCAGCAGCTTGGATGGAAGCTCTGGAAACACCATATATTTT
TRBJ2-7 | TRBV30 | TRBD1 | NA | CAWSTTGGSEQYF | TGTGCCTGGAGTACCACAGGGGGCAGCGAGCAGTACTTC
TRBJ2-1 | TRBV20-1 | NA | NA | CSAGGVEQFF | TGCAGTGCTGGCGGAGTAGAGCAGTTCTTC
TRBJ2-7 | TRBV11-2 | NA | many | CASSHGQSYEQYF | TGTGCCAGCAGCCACGGACAGTCCTACGAGCAGTACTTC
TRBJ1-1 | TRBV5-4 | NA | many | CASSYPEERNTEAFF | TGTGCCAGCAGCTACCCCGAGGAGCGCAACACTGAAGCTTTCTTT
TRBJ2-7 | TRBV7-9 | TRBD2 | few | CASSLSLRTSGGPSYEQYF | TGTGCCAGCAGCTTATCCCTCCGGACTAGCGGGGGCCCGTCCTACGAGCAGTACTTC
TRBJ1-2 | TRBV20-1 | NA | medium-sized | CSAIPPGLSNYGYTF | TGCAGTGCTATACCCCCCGGACTTTCTAACTATGGCTACACCTTC
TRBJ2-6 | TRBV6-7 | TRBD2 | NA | CASTVERSGGAKGANVLTF | TGTGCCAGCACTGTAGAGAGGAGCGGGGGGGCCAAAGGGGCCAACGTCCTGACTTTC
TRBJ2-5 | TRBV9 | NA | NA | CASSVAGALQETQYF | TGTGCCAGCAGCGTAGCGGGGGCCCTTCAAGAGACCCAGTACTTC
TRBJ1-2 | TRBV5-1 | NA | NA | CASSPPEGRRYGYTF | TGCGCCAGCAGCCCACCCGAGGGGCGCCGGTATGGCTACACCTTC
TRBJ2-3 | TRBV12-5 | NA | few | CASALPTFGTDTQYF | TGTGCTAGTGCCCTACCGACTTTTGGGACAGATACGCAGTATTTT
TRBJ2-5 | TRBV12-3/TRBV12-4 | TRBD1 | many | CASTRGLETQYF | TGTGCCAGCACCAGGGGGCTAGAGACCCAGTACTTC
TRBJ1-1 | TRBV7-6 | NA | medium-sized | CASSLSPYRDANRQAFF | TGTGCCAGCAGCTTAAGCCCATACCGGGACGCCAATAGGCAAGCTTTCTTT
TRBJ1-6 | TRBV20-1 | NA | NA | CSASSFRQLSSYNSPLHF | TGCAGTGCTTCATCTTTTCGACAGTTAAGCTCCTATAATTCACCCCTCCACTTT
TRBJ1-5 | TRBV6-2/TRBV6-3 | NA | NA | CASSYYGNNQPQHF | TGTGCCAGCAGTTACTACGGTAACAATCAGCCCCAGCATTTT
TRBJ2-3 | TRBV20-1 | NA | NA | CSAGGGIGSTQYF | TGCAGTGCCGGAGGAGGAATCGGAAGTACGCAGTATTTT
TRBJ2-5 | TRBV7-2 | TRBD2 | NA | CASSSAGVQETQYF | TGTGCCAGCAGCTCCGCGGGGGTCCAAGAGACCCAGTACTTC
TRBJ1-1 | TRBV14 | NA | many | CASSPSNRANTEAFF | TGTGCCAGCAGCCCGAGCAACAGGGCGAACACTGAAGCTTTCTTT
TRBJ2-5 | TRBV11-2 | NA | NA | CASSGGLQETQYF | TGTGCCAGCAGCGGGGGACTCCAAGAGACCCAGTACTTC
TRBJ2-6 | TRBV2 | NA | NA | CASSVVFSGANVLTF | TGTGCCAGCAGTGTAGTTTTCTCTGGGGCCAACGTCCTGACTTTC